The 18 T cell receptor beta chains below were found in one sample sequenced in a study of cytotoxic CD8 clonotypes in ibrutinib-treated CLL. Method: immunoSEQ multiplex PCR; TCRdb's copy keeps in-frame clones and lacks some. The sample lists around 70,000 clones, 90% occurring once. Here the sequenced sample was PBMCs, taken after 12 months of ibrutinib treatment. The receptors come from a human donor with chronic lymphocytic leukemia.

V gene TRBV7-6 combines with J gene TRBJ2-5; D gene ambiguous. Germline loops: CDR1 SGHVS, CDR2 FNYEAQ. The CDR3 has 17 amino acids. V gave up 7 bases and J gave up 1 base, with 22 bases separating them. The CDR3 DNA is TGTGCCAGCACCCCCATAGGGCTACCGTCCGTCCAAGAGACCCAGTACTTC. Translation: CASTPIGLPSVQETQYF.

The V and J genes are TRBV19 and TRBJ2-7; D might be TRBD1 (6 bases). Per the germline V gene, CDR1 is LNHDA and CDR2 is SQIVND (reference sequence). The CDR3 loop spans 14 amino acids. Trimming cost V 10 bases and J 6 bases, with 22 bases left between them. The CDR3 coding sequence is TGTGCCACTCAGATTGGACAGAGATTCGGCGAGCAGTACTTC. Translation gives CATQIGQRFGEQYF.

CDR3 region: CASSLLENGEQYF. In DNA, the CDR3 is TGTGCCAGCAGCTTATTAGAGAATGGCGAGCAGTACTTC. The chain carries TRBV13 and TRBJ2-7; D is unresolved. The CDR3 runs 13 residues. Trimming left V 2 bases short and J 6 bases short, with 11 bases between. CDR1 is PRHDT and CDR2 is FYEKMQ in the germline V gene (reference sequence). Complete variable domain (other parts from reference TRBV13 and TRBJ2-7): AAGVIQSPRHLIKEKRETATLKCYPIPRHDTVYWYQQGPGQDPQFLISFYEKMQSDKGSIPDRFSAQQFSDYHSELNMSSLELGDSALYFCASSLLENGEQYFGPGTRLTVT.

This chain links TRBV2 with TRBJ2-7; tentatively, D is TRBD1 (7 bases). Trimming pared 2 bases from V and 3 bases from J, leaving 17 bases between. Germline V gives CDR1 SNHLY, CDR2 FYNNEI. There are 16 residues in the CDR3. CDR3: CASSEIPGGHIYEQYF. The CDR3 DNA follows: TGTGCCAGCAGTGAAATCCCAGGGGGGCATATCTACGAGCAGTACTTC.

As concerns this clone: A read error may produce the germline difference seen at one junction end. The rearrangement uses TRBV2 and TRBJ2-1, with TRBD1 as a possible D gene (5 bases). The CDR3 is made up of 13 amino acids. Germline assignment: CDR1 SNHLY and CDR2 FYNNEI. The CDR3 DNA reads as TGTGCCAGCAGTCAGGGCCGGAACAATGTGCAGTTCTTC. Translation: CASSQGRNNVQFF.

V gene TRBV5-1 combines with J gene TRBJ2-3; a weak D match, TRBD2 (5 bases). The CDR3 extends over 15 amino acids. V was clipped by 3 bases and J by 0 bases, with 11 bases between them. Germline CDR1 and CDR2: SGHRS and YFSETQ. CDR3 loop: CASSSTGMSTDTQYF. The CDR3 DNA sequence: TGCGCCAGCAGCTCGACGGGGATGAGCACAGATACGCAGTATTTT.

The rearrangement uses TRBV5-1 and TRBJ1-1; D is possibly TRBD1 (5 bases). Germline CDR1 SGHRS, CDR2 YFSETQ. The CDR3 is 15 amino acids. Trimming left V 4 bases short and J 1 base short, with 14 bases between. As DNA, the CDR3 is TGCGCCAGCAGCCCCGACCCCACAGGGAACACTGAAGCTTTCTTT. Protein: CASSPDPTGNTEAFF.

This chain connects TRBV11-3 to TRBJ1-2; D unresolved. CDR3 length: 12 residues. Germline loops: CDR1 SGHNT, CDR2 YENEEA. Between the trimmed V and J ends, which lost 5 bases and 1 base, there was a span of 5 bases. CDR3 nucleotide sequence: TGTGCCAGCAGCCAGTTTAACTATGGCTACACCTTC. Amino acids: CASSQFNYGYTF.

This chain connects TRBV18 to TRBJ1-3; 7 bases map to TRBD1. Trimming at V came to 2 bases and at J to 0 bases, leaving 10 bases not matched to a gene. The length of the CDR3 is 18 residues. Germline V CDR1 and CDR2: KGHSH, LQKENI. In DNA form, the CDR3 reads TGTGCCAGCTCACCATCTGTGACAGGGACCAACTCTGGAAACACCATATATTTT. Its translation is CASSPSVTGTNSGNTIYF.

The V call is TRBV10-3, the J call TRBJ1-1, with 7 bases identical to TRBD1. The CDR3 length is 12 residues. V shed 10 bases and J 4 bases; nucleotides not matched to a gene: 6. Germline V gene sequence: CDR1 ENHRY, CDR2 SYGVKD. The CDR3 spells CATSQGSTEAFF. The DNA of the CDR3 is TGTGCCACCTCACAGGGGTCCACTGAAGCTTTCTTT.

This chain links TRBV11-2 with TRBJ2-3; perhaps TRBD2 as D (6 bases). Germline CDR1 is SGHAT and CDR2 is FQNNGV. V lost 3 bases and J lost 2, with 15 bases in between. CDR3 length: 16 amino acids. CDR3 nucleotide sequence: TGTGCCAGCAGCTTCCGCGGAGGGTACTACACAGATACGCAGTATTTT. It specifies CASSFRGGYYTDTQYF.

The rearrangement joins TRBV4-1 to TRBJ2-7; D possibly matches TRBD1 or TRBD2 (6 bases each). V was pared by 1 base and J by 0 bases, with 10 bases between. The CDR3 is 15 amino acids. The germline V gene encodes CDR1 MGHRA and CDR2 YSYEKL. CDR3 bases: TGCGCCAGCAGCCAAGGCGGGACAATCTCCTACGAGCAGTACTTC. This gives the protein CASSQGGTISYEQYF.

This chain connects TRBV25-1 to TRBJ2-5; D is undetermined. Trimming took off 3 bases at V and 4 bases at J, with 12 bases between the two ends. Germline CDR1 MGHDK, CDR2 SYGVNS. The CDR3 is 14 residues long. CDR3 nucleotides: TGTGCCAGCAGTGAGATTAGGGTCGGAGAGACCCAGTACTTC. It is translated as CASSEIRVGETQYF. Variable domain in full (rest from reference TRBV25-1 and TRBJ2-5): EADIYQTPRYLVIGTGKKITLECSQTMGHDKMYWYQQDPGMELHLIHYSYGVNSTEKGDLSSESTVSRIRTEHFPLTLESARPSHTSQYLCASSEIRVGETQYFGPGTRLLVL.

This clone came up a few times. V gene TRBV6-1 combines with J gene TRBJ2-7, with 10 bases matching TRBD1. The CDR3 spans 15 residues. The V gene's germline CDR1 is MNHNS and CDR2 SASEGT. The V gene end was trimmed by 6 bases and the J gene end by 4 bases; junction bases not matched to a gene: 9. CDR3 residues: CASRNSGQGVYEQYF. As DNA, the CDR3 is TGTGCCAGCAGGAACTCAGGACAGGGGGTTTACGAGCAGTACTTC.

The chain employs TRBV11-3 and TRBJ1-1; D is unclear. The CDR3 covers 13 residues. The germline V gene has CDR1 SGHNT and CDR2 YENEEA. Trimming removed 8 bases from V and 6 bases from J, with 16 bases in between. The CDR3 protein is CASESRVRAEAFF. The CDR3 coding sequence is TGTGCCAGCGAAAGTCGGGTGCGGGCTGAAGCTTTCTTT.

This chain joins TRBV19 and TRBJ1-4, with D possibly matching TRBD1 (5 bases). The CDR3 runs 17 residues. Trimming took off 2 bases at V and 8 bases at J, with 21 bases between the two ends. Germline V gene data show CDR1 as LNHDA and CDR2 as SQIVND (reference sequence). CDR3 sequence reads: CASSINQYGTVFEKLFF. The CDR3 DNA sequence: TGTGCCAGTAGTATAAATCAATACGGGACGGTGTTCGAAAAACTGTTTTTT.

The CDR3, as DNA: TGTGCCAGCAGTGCGGACATTGTATCTGAAGCTTTCTTT. Protein sequence: CASSADIVSEAFF. This sequence joins TRBV2 and TRBJ1-1; D possibly corresponds to TRBD1 (5 bases). The CDR3 spans 13 residues. Germline V gene sequence: CDR1 SNHLY, CDR2 FYNNEI. V lost 4 bases to trimming and J lost 6 bases, with 12 bases between them.

This chain uses TRBV28 with TRBJ2-3; possibly TRBD2 for D (6 bases). The CDR3 is 16 amino acids. Germline CDR1 is MDHEN and CDR2 is SYDVKM. Trimming took 5 bases from V and 0 from J, leaving 15 bases between them. The CDR3 coding sequence is TGTGCCAGCAGTATCCTAGGCGGGGCAAGCACAGATACGCAGTATTTT. Its translation is CASSILGGASTDTQYF.